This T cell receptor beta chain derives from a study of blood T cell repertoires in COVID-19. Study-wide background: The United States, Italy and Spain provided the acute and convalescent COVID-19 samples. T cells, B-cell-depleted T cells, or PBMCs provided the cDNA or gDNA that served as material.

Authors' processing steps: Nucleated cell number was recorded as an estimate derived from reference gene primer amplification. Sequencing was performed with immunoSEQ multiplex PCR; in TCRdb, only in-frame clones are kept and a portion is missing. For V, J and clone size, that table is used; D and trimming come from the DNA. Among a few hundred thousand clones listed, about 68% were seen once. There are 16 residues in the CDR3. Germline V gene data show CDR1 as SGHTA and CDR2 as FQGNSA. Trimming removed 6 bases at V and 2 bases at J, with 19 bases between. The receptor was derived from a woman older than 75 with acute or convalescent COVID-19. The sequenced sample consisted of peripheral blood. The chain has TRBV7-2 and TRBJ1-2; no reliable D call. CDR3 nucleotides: TGTGCCAGCAGGACTAGTGGGGAGCTCTTCAACTATGGCTACACCTTC. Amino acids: CASRTSGELFNYGYTF.